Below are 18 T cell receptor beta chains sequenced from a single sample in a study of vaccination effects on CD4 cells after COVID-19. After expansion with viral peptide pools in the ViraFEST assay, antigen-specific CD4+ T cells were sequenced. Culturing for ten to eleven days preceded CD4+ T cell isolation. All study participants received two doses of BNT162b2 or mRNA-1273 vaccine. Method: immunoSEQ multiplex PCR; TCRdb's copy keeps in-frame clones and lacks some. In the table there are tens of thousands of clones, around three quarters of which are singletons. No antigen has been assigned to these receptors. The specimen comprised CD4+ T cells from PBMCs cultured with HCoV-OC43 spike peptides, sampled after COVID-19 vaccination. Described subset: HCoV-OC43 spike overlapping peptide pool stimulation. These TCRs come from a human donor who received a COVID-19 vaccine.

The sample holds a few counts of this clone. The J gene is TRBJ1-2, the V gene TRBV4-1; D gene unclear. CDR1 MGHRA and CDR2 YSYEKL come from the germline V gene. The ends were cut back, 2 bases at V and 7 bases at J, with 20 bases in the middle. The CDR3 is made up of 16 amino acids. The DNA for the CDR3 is TGCGCCAGCAGCCAACCCGATAAGGACCGCTGGTCTGGCTACACCTTC. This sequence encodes CASSQPDKDRWSGYTF.

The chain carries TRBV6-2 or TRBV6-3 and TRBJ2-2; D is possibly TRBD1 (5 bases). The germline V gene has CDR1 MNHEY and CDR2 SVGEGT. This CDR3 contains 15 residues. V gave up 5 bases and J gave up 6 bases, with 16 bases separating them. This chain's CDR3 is CASSINPRVPGELFF. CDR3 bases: TGTGCCAGCAGTATAAATCCCAGGGTCCCCGGGGAGCTGTTTTTT.

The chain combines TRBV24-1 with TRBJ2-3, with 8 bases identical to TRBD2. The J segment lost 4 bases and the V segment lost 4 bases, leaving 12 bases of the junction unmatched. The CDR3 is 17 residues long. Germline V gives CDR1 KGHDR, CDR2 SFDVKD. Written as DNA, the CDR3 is TGTGCCACCAGTGACCCCCTCGGGGGGGCCGGGGCAGATACGCAGTATTTT. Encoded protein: CATSDPLGGAGADTQYF.

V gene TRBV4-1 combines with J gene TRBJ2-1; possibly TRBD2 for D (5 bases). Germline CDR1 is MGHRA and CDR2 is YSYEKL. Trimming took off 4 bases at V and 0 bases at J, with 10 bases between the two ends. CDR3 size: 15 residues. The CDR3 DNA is TGCGCCAGCAGCCCTCCTAGCTTCTCCTACAATGAGCAGTTCTTC. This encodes CASSPPSFSYNEQFF.

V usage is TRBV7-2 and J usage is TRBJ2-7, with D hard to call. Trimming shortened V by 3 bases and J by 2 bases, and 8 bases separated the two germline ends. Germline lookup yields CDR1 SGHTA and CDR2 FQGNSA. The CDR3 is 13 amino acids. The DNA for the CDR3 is TGTGCCAGCAGCTTGGGCAGCCCCTACGAGCAGTACGTC. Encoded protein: CASSLGSPYEQYV.

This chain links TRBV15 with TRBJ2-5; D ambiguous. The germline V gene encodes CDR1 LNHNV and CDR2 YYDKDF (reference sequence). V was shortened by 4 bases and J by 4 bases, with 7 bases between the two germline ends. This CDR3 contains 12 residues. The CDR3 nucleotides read TGTGCCACCAGCATCGGGCCAGAGACCCAGTACTTC. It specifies CATSIGPETQYF.

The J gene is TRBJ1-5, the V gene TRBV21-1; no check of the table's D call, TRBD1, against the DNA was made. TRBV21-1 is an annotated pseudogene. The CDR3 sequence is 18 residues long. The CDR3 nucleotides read TGTGCCAGCAGCAAACTCGAACAGGGTCATGATAGCAATCAGCCCCAGCATTTT. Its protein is CASSKLEQGHDSNQPQHF.

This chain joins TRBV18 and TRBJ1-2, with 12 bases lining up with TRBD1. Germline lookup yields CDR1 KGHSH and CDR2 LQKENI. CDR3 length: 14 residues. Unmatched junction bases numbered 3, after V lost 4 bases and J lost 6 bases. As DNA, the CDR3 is TGTGCCAGCTCACGGGACAGGGGGCCCGATGGCTACACCTTC. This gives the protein CASSRDRGPDGYTF.

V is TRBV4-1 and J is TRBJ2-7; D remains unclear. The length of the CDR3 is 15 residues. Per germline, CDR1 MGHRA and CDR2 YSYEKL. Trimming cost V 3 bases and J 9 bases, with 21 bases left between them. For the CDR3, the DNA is TGCGCCAGCAGCCAGGGGTACGGGCCCTCCTTCCGGCAGTACGTC. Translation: CASSQGYGPSFRQYV.

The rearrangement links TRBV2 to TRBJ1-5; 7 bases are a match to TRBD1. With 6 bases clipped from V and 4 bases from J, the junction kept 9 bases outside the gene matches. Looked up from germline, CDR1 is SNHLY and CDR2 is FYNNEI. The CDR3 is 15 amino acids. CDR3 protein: CASSRRQGVNQPQHF. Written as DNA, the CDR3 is TGTGCCAGCAGCCGACGACAGGGTGTGAATCAGCCCCAGCATTTT.

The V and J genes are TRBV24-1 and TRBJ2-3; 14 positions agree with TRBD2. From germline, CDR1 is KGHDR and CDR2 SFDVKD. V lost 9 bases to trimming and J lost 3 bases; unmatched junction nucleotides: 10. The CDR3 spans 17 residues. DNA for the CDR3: TGTGCCACCGCCGGGACTAGCGGGGGTGGGGGGACAGATACGCAGTATTTT. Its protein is CATAGTSGGGGTDTQYF.

Written as DNA, the CDR3 is TGCGCCAGCAGCTTGGGACGACTAGCGGGGGGAGGTGAGCAGTTCTTC. This translates into CASSLGRLAGGGEQFF. This chain uses TRBV5-1 with TRBJ2-1, with 13 bases fitting TRBD2. J lost 9 bases, V lost 0 bases, and 6 bases had no gene match. CDR1 and CDR2 (germline): SGHRS, YFSETQ. This CDR3 is built from 16 residues.

The CDR3 protein is CASGSGGIGQYV. The CDR3 region has the DNA TGTGCCAGCGGGTCTGGAGGGATTGGGCAGTACGTC. The V gene is TRBV28, the J gene TRBJ2-7, with D possibly being TRBD2 (6 bases). The V gene lost 8 bases and the J gene lost 9 bases, with 17 bases spanning the gap. Germline V gene data show CDR1 as MDHEN and CDR2 as SYDVKM. This CDR3 has 12 residues.

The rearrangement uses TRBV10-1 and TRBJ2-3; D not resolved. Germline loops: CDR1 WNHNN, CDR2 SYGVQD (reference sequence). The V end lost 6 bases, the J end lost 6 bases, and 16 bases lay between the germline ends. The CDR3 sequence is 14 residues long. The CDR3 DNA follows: TGCGCCAGCAGCAGAAATCGGGCCCCGGATACGCAGTATTTT. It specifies CASSRNRAPDTQYF.

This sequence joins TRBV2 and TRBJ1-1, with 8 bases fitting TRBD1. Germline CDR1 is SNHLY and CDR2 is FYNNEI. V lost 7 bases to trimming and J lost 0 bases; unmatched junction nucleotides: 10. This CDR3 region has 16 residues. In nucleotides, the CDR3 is TGTGCCAGCATAGACAGGGGTTCGGAAATGAACACTGAAGCTTTCTTT. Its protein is CASIDRGSEMNTEAFF.

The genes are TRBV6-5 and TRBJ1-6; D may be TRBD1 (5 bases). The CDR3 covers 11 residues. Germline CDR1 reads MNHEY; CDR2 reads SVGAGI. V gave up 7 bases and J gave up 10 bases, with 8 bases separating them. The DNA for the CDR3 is TGTGCCAGCACCAGGGACTCACCCCTCCACTTT. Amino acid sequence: CASTRDSPLHF.

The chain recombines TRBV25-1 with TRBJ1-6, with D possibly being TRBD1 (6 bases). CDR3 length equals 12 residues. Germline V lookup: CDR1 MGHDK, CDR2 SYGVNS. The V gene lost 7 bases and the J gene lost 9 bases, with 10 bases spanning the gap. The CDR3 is CASTQGPSPLHF. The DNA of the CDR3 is TGTGCCAGCACTCAGGGGCCTTCACCCCTCCACTTT.

The CDR3 loop reads CASSLVFTYNYGYTF. The CDR3 coding sequence is TGTGCCAGCAGCTTGGTGTTTACTTATAACTATGGCTACACCTTC. The V call is TRBV5-6, the J call TRBJ1-2; D unresolved. V lost 0 bases and J lost 1, with 10 bases in between. The CDR3 loop spans 15 amino acids. Germline values: CDR1 SGHDT, CDR2 YYEEEE.